The present TCR beta chain was sequenced within a study of blood T cell repertoires in COVID-19. On the study more broadly: PBMCs, B-cell-depleted T cells, or T cells provided the cDNA or gDNA that made up the material.

TCRdb keeps only in-frame clones here, not all; method: immunoSEQ multiplex PCR. The sample contains approximately 250,000 clones, approximately 89% of which appear only once. Looked up from germline, CDR1 is MNHEY and CDR2 is SMNVEV (reference sequence). The CDR3 is 13 residues long. V dropped 6 bases and J dropped 6 bases, with 14 bases sitting between them. Recruitment covered some 25 US areas and drew participants whose ages spanned roughly 18 to 90 years. Participant-given clinical history determined each cohort assignment. All exposed participants met a person with COVID-19 within 2 weeks before entering the study.

The sequenced sample consisted of PBMCs or T cells enriched from blood (not recorded which). This clonotype was obtained from a woman in her 40s who had been exposed to COVID-19. V usage is TRBV27 and J usage is TRBJ1-2; maybe TRBD1 (6 bases). This CDR3 reads CASRFIWGHGYTF. CDR3 sequence (DNA): TGTGCCAGCAGATTTATCTGGGGGCATGGCTACACCTTC.